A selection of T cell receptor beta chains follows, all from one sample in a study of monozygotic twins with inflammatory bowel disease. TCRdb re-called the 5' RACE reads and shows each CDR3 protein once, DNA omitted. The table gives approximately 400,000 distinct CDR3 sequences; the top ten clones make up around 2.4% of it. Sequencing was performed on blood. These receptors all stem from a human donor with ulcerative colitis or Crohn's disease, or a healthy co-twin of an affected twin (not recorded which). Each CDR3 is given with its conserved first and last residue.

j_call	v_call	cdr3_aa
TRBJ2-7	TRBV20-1	CSAQHDRDYEQYF
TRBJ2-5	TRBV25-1	CASSELGGEGEETQYF
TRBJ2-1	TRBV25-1	CASSVASGNNEQFF
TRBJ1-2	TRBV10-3	CATLTGTPSTLYGYTF
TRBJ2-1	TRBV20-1	CRARIPLLNEQFF
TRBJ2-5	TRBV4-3	CASSQTSGSIETQYF
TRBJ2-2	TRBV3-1	CASSQEYSGSDTGELFF
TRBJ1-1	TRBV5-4	CASSLKGGGTEAFF
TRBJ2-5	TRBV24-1	CATSDPRQGQETQYF
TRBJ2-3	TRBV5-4	CASSLIQDTQYF
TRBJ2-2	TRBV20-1	CSATEEWRTTGELFF
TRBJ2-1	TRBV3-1	CASSQEGLAGGLRNEQFF
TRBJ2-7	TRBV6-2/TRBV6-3	CASSKDLWGLAVSYEQYF
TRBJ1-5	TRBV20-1	CSARVATGDQPQHF
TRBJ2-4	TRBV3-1	CASSQVGGLVLNIQYF
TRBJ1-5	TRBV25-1	CASSELGYFQPQHF
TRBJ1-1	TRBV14	CASSLNMGGAGTEAFF
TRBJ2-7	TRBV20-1	CSAMNVLLSSYEQYF
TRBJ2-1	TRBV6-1	CASPGPANEQFF
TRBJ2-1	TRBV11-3	CASSAETSGGIEQFF
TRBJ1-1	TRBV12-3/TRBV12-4	CASSQAGDNTEAFF
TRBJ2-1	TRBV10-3	CAISDRGANNEQFF
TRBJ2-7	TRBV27	CASSTTGSYEQYF
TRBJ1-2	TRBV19	CASSTTYRGRGYTF
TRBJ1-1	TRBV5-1	CASSRWEGTEAFF
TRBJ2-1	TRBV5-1	CASSPGRASDYNEQFF
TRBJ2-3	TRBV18	CASSPRDGLDTQYF
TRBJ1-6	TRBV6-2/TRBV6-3	CASSYSGTEYSPLHF
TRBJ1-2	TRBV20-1	CSATGGNYGYTF
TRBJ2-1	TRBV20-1	CSARVGTSGNNEQFF
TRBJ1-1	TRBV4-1	CASSQKTEGWITEAFF
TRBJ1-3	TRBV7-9	CASSGTGTPGNTIYF
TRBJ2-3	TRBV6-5	CASGSRGAGGTDTQYF
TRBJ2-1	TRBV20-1	CSAPEGKTSYNEQFF
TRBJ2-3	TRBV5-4	CAMGLAGAEGTQYF
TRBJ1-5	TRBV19	CASSRGGRHINQPQHF
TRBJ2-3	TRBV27	CASSPMRGSDTQYF
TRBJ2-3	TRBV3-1	CASSGTSGVTDTQYF
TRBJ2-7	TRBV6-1	CASKRDTFPYEQYF
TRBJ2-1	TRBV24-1	CATSLDRYNEQFF
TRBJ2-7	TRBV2	CASQRLAGDYEQYF
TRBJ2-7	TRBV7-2	CASRGDHTYEQYF
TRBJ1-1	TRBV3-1	CASSQYDRNTEAFF
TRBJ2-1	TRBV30	CAWKVGLGYNEQFF
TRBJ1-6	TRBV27	CASRRQGAGSPLHF
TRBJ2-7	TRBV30	CAWNPSGTYSYEQYF
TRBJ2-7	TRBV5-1	CASSIDRAYEQYF
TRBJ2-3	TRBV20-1	CSAGGFTGLGPDTQYF
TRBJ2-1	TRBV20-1	CSAWRSRGGNEQFF
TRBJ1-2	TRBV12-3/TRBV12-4	CASSFGQDGYTF
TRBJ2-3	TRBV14	CASSQDRDIAFTDTQYF
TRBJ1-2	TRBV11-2	CASSLGRTGHYGYTF
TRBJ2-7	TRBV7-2	CASSRLSYEQYF
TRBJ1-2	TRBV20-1	CSAKGYYGYTF
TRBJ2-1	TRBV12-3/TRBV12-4	CASSLAAGPYNEQFF
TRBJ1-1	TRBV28	CASIGQVNTEAFF
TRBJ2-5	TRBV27	CASSSLVGGPGETQYF
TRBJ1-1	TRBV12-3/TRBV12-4	CASRSPTEAFF
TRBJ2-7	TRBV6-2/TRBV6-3	CASSYPGTSASYEQYF
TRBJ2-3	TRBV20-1	CSVTKLAGDTDTQYF